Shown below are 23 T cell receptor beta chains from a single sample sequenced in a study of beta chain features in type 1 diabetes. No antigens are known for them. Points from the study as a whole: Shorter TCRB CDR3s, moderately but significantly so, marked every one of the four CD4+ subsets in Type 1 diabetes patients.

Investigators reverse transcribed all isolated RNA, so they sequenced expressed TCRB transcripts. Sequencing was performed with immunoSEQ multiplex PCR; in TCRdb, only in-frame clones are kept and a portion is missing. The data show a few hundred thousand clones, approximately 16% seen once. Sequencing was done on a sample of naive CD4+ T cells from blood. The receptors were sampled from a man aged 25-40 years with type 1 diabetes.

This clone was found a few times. The CDR3 DNA sequence: TGTGCCATCAGTGAGTCCGGGGCGGGAGCTTACAATGAGCAGTTCTTC. Amino acid sequence: CAISESGAGAYNEQFF. The rearrangement links TRBV10-3 to TRBJ2-1, with 7 bases aligning to TRBD2. The CDR3 consists of 16 residues. Trimming took 0 bases from V and 4 from J; bases not matched to a gene: 6. Germline values: CDR1 ENHRY, CDR2 SYGVKD.

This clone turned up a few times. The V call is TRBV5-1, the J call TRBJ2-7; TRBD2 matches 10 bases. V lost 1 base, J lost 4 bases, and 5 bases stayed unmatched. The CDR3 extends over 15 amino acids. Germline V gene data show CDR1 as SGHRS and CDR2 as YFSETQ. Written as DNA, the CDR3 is TGCGCCAGCAGCTTGATAGCTAGCGGGAGATACGAGCAGTACTTC. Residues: CASSLIASGRYEQYF. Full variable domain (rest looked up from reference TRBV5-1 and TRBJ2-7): KAGVTQTPRYLIKTRGQQVTLSCSPISGHRSVSWYQQTPGQGLQFLFEYFSETQRNKGNFPGRFSGRQFSNSRSEMNVSTLELGDSALYLCASSLIASGRYEQYFGPGTRLTVT.

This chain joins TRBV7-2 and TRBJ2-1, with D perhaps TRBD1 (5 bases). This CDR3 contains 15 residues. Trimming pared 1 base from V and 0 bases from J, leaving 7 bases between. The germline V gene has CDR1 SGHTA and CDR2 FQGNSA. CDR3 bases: TGTGCCAGCAGCTTAGGGACACCCTCCTACAATGAGCAGTTCTTC. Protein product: CASSLGTPSYNEQFF.

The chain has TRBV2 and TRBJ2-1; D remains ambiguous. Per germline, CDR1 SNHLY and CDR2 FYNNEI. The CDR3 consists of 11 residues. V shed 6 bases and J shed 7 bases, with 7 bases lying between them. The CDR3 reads CASREYNEQFF. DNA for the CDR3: TGTGCCAGCAGAGAGTATAATGAGCAGTTCTTC.

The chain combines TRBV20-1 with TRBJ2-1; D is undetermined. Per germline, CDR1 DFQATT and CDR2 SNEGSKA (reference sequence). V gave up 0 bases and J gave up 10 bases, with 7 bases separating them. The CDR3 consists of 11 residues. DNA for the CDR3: TGCAGTGCTAGAGATCAACCCGAGCAGTTCTTC. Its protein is CSARDQPEQFF.

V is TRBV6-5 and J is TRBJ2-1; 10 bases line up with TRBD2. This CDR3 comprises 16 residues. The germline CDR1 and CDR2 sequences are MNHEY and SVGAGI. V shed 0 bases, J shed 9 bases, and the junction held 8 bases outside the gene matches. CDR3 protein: CASSYSPSGRVSEQFF. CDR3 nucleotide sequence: TGTGCCAGCAGTTACTCGCCGAGCGGGAGGGTATCTGAGCAGTTCTTC.

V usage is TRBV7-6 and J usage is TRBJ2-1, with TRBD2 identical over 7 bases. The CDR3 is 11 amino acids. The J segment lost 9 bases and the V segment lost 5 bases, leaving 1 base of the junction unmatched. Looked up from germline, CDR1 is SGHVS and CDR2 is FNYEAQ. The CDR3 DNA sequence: TGTGCCAGCAGCGCGGGAGCTGAGCAGTTCTTC. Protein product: CASSAGAEQFF.

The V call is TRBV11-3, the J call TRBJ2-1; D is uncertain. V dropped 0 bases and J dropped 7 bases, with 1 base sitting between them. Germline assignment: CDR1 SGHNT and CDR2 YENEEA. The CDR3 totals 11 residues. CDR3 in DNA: TGTGCCAGCAGCTTAGATAATGAGCAGTTCTTC. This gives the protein CASSLDNEQFF.

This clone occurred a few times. CDR3 nucleotides: TGCGCCAGCAGTCTTCGCCAGGCAGGGGGTGAGACCCAGTACTTC. Translated: CASSLRQAGGETQYF. This chain connects TRBV5-1 to TRBJ2-5; TRBD1 agrees at 7 bases. CDR3 length: 15 amino acids. Germline CDR1 and CDR2: SGHRS and YFSETQ. The junction had 12 bases not matched to a gene; V was cut back by 5 bases and J by 5 bases. Looking up the rest from reference TRBV5-1 and TRBJ2-5 gives the full variable domain: KAGVTQTPRYLIKTRGQQVTLSCSPISGHRSVSWYQQTPGQGLQFLFEYFSETQRNKGNFPGRFSGRQFSNSRSEMNVSTLELGDSALYLCASSLRQAGGETQYFGPGTRLLVL.

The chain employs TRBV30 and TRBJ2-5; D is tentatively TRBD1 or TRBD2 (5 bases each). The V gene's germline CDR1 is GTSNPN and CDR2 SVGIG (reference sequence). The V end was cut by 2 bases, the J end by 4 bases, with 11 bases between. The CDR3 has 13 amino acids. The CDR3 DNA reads TGTGCCTGGAGTACCGGGGCCAGAGAGACCCAGTACTTC. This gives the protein CAWSTGARETQYF.

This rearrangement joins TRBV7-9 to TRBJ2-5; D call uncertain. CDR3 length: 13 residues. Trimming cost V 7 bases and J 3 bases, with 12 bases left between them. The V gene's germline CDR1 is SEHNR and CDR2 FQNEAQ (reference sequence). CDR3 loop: CASMVRGKETQYF. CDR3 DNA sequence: TGTGCCAGCATGGTACGCGGCAAAGAGACCCAGTACTTC.

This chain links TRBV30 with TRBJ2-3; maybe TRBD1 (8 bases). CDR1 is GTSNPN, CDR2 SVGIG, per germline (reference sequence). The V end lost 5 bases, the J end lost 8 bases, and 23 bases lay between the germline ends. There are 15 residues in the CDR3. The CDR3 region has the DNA TGTGCCTGGGGACAGGGAGGGACCGCCGGGGGTACGCAGTATTTT. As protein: CAWGQGGTAGGTQYF.

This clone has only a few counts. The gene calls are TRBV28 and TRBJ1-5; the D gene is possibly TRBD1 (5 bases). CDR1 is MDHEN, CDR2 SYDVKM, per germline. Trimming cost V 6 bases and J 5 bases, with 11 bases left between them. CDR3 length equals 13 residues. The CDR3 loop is CASRRGRYQPQHF. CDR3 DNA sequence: TGTGCCAGCAGGCGGGGCAGATATCAGCCCCAGCATTTT.

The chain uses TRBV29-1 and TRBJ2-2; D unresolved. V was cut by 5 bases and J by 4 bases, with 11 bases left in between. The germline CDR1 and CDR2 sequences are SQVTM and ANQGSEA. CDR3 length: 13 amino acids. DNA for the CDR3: TGCAGCGTTTCTGACATGGGCACCGGGGAGCTGTTTTTT. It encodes CSVSDMGTGELFF.

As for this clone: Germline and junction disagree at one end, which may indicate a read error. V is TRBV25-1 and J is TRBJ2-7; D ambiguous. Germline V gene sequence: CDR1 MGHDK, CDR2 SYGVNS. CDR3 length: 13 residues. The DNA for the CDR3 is TGTGCCAGCACCCCACATATCTCCTCCGAGCAGTACTTC. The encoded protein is CASTPHISSEQYF.

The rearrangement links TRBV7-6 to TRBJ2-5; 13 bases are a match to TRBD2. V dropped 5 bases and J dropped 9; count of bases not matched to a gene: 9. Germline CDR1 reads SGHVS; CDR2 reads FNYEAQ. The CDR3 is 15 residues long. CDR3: CASSPRGTSGTSQYF. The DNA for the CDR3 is TGTGCCAGCAGCCCAAGAGGGACTAGCGGGACGTCCCAGTACTTC.

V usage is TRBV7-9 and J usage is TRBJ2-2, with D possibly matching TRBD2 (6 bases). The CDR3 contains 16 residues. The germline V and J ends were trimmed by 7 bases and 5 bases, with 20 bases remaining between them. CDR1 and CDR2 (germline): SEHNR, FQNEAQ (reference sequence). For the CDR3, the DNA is TGTGCCAGCACCCGAGGAACACAGACTAGGACCGGGGAGCTGTTTTTT. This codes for CASTRGTQTRTGELFF. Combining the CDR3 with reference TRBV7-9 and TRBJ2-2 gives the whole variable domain DTGVSQNPRHKITKRGQNVTFRCDPISEHNRLYWYRQTLGQGPEFLTYFQNEAQLEKSRLLSDRFSAERPKGSFSTLEIQRTEQGDSAMYLCASTRGTQTRTGELFFGEGSRLTVL.

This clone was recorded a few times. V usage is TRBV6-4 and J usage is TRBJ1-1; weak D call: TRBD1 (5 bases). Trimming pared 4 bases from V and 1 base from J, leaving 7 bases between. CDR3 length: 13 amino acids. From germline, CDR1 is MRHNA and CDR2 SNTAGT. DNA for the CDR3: TGTGCCAGCAGTGTTCAGGGGAACACTGAAGCTTTCTTT. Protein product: CASSVQGNTEAFF.

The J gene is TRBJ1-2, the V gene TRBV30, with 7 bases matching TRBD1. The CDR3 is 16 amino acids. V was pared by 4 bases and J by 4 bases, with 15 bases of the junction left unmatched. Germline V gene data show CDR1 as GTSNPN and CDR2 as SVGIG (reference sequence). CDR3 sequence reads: CAWKSGQAREVYGYTF. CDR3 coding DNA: TGTGCCTGGAAGTCAGGACAGGCCAGGGAGGTCTATGGCTACACCTTC. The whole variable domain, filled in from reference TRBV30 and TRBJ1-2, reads SQTIHQWPATLVQPVGSPLSLECTVEGTSNPNLYWYRQAAGRGLQLLFYSVGIGQISSEVPQNLSASRPQDRQFILSSKKLLLSDSGFYLCAWKSGQAREVYGYTFGSGTRLTVV.

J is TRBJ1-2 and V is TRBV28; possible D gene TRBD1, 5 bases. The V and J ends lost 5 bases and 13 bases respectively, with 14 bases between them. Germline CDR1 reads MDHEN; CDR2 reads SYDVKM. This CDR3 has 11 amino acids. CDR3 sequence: CASSSLRGATF. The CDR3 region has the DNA TGTGCCAGCAGTAGCCTTAGGGGTGCCACCTTC.

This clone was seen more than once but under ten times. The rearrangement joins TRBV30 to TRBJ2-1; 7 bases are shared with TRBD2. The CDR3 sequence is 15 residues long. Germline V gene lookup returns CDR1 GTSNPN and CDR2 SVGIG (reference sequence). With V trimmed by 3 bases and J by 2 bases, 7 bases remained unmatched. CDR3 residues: CAWRVGGSTYNEQFF. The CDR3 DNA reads TGTGCCTGGAGGGTTGGCGGGAGTACCTACAATGAGCAGTTCTTC.

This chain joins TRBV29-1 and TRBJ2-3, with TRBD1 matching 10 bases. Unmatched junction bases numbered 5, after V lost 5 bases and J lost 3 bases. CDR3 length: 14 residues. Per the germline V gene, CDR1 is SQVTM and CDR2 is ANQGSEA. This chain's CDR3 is CSVTPGQGTDTQYF. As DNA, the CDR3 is TGCAGCGTTACTCCGGGACAGGGGACAGATACGCAGTATTTT.

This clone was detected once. This CDR3 reads CSVVAGVSEQYF. CDR3 coding DNA: TGCAGCGTTGTGGCGGGAGTTAGCGAGCAGTACTTC. V gene TRBV29-1 combines with J gene TRBJ2-7, with 7 positions matching TRBD2. V was pared by 4 bases and J by 6 bases, with 6 bases of the junction left unmatched. The length of the CDR3 is 12 residues. The germline gives CDR1 SQVTM, CDR2 ANQGSEA.